These 17 T cell receptor beta chains share one sample of origin, sequenced in a study of blood T cell repertoires in COVID-19. This table comes from immunoSEQ multiplex PCR, and its TCRdb copy is limited to in-frame clones, with some not included. The sample yields roughly 500,000 clones, over 75% seen once. The sample taken for sequencing was PBMCs or T cells enriched from blood (not recorded which). The receptors were gathered from a woman in her 40s who had recovered from COVID-19.

The chain couples TRBV27 to TRBJ1-5; no definite D call. This CDR3 region has 13 residues. The V and J ends lost 5 bases and 5 bases respectively, with 10 bases between them. The germline V gene encodes CDR1 MNHEY and CDR2 SMNVEV (reference sequence). In nucleotides, the CDR3 is TGTGCCAGCAGTGCGGGGTTTTATCAGCCCCAGCATTTT. Translated, it gives CASSAGFYQPQHF.

The chain carries TRBV6-9 and TRBJ1-2; 12 bases match TRBD1. J lost 8 bases, V lost 7 bases, and 5 bases had no gene match. Germline V lookup: CDR1 MNHGY, CDR2 SVAAGI. There are 13 residues in the CDR3. The DNA of the CDR3 is TGTGCCAGCAATGGGACAGGGGGCTGGGGCTACACCTTC. The encoded protein is CASNGTGGWGYTF.

Concerning this clone: Other nucleotide sequences in the sample specify the same CDR3. This sequence joins TRBV6-5 and TRBJ1-2, with D uncertain. Germline V gene lookup returns CDR1 MNHEY and CDR2 SVGAGI. The CDR3 is made up of 14 amino acids. V was pared by 0 bases and J by 1 base, with 6 bases between. CDR3 bases: TGTGCCAGCAGTTACTCTGGCGGTAACTATGGCTACACCTTC. This encodes CASSYSGGNYGYTF.

The V gene is TRBV5-1, the J gene TRBJ1-2, with D perhaps matching TRBD1 (5 bases). Germline CDR1 SGHRS, CDR2 YFSETQ. Trimming removed 0 bases at V and 3 bases at J, with 6 bases between. The CDR3 loop spans 13 amino acids. As DNA, the CDR3 is TGCGCCAGCAGCTTGGGCAGGGACTATGGCTACACCTTC. Its translation is CASSLGRDYGYTF.

J is TRBJ1-1 and V is TRBV10-3; D unresolved. Germline loops: CDR1 ENHRY, CDR2 SYGVKD. Trimming removed 0 bases at V and 8 bases at J, with 10 bases between. The CDR3 sequence is 13 residues long. This CDR3 is CAISESAGREAFF. DNA of the CDR3: TGTGCCATCAGTGAGTCTGCAGGCCGGGAAGCTTTCTTT.

The chain has TRBV6-2 or TRBV6-3 and TRBJ2-7, with D possibly TRBD1 on 5 matching bases. This CDR3 contains 16 residues. Trimming left V 4 bases short and J 1 base short, with 17 bases between. Per germline, CDR1 MNHEY and CDR2 SVGEGT. CDR3 DNA sequence: TGTGCCAGCAGTTTCATAACAGGTGGGGTATCCTACGAGCAGTACTTC. Translating it yields CASSFITGGVSYEQYF.

V and J are TRBV5-1 and TRBJ2-7; tentative D call: TRBD1 (5 bases). V dropped 2 bases and J dropped 5 bases, with 8 bases sitting between them. CDR3 size: 12 residues. The germline V gene has CDR1 SGHRS and CDR2 YFSETQ. CDR3 sequence reads: CASSFSRDEQYF. The CDR3 DNA is TGCGCCAGCAGCTTCTCCAGGGACGAGCAGTACTTC. The entire variable domain, with the rest obtained from reference TRBV5-1 and TRBJ2-7, is as follows: KAGVTQTPRYLIKTRGQQVTLSCSPISGHRSVSWYQQTPGQGLQFLFEYFSETQRNKGNFPGRFSGRQFSNSRSEMNVSTLELGDSALYLCASSFSRDEQYFGPGTRLTVT.

The chain is built from TRBV27 and TRBJ2-1; 9 bases match TRBD2. CDR3 size: 15 residues. V dropped 3 bases and J dropped 3; count of bases not matched to a gene: 3. The germline gives CDR1 MNHEY, CDR2 SMNVEV (reference sequence). The CDR3 DNA sequence: TGTGCCAGCAGTTTTCGAGCGGGGGGCTACAATGAGCAGTTCTTC. Translated: CASSFRAGGYNEQFF.

The chain is built from TRBV19 and TRBJ1-4, with D unclear. Germline V gene lookup returns CDR1 LNHDA and CDR2 SQIVND (reference sequence). V dropped 7 bases and J dropped 1 base, with 16 bases sitting between them. The CDR3 length is 16 residues. DNA for the CDR3: TGTGCCAGTAACCGCCAGGCCGACGTAACTAATGAAAAACTGTTTTTT. Translating gives CASNRQADVTNEKLFF.

This chain's CDR3 is CASSLGGTAGTRTYNEQFF. The CDR3 coding sequence is TGCGCCAGCAGCTTGGGAGGAACCGCAGGAACTAGGACCTACAATGAGCAGTTCTTC. This chain joins TRBV5-1 and TRBJ2-1; D may be TRBD2 (5 bases). Trimming left V 0 bases short and J 2 bases short, with 21 bases between. The CDR3 sequence is 19 residues long. Looked up from germline, CDR1 is SGHRS and CDR2 is YFSETQ.

The gene calls are TRBV5-4 and TRBJ1-2; D perhaps matches TRBD1 (6 bases). CDR1 and CDR2 (germline): SGHNT, YYREEE (reference sequence). The CDR3 runs to 15 residues. With 1 base removed from V and 8 bases from J, the gap between germline ends came to 18 bases. Here the CDR3 DNA reads TGTGCCAGCAGCTTGAGTCGGGACACCAAATGGGGCTACACCTTC. This translates into CASSLSRDTKWGYTF.

This rearrangement joins TRBV7-2 to TRBJ2-5, with D perhaps matching TRBD1 (6 bases). The CDR3 sequence is 13 residues long. V shed 4 bases and J shed 3 bases, with 9 bases lying between them. Germline V gene data show CDR1 as SGHTA and CDR2 as FQGNSA. CDR3 sequence: CASSSSGEETQYF. The CDR3 nucleotides are TGTGCCAGCAGCTCCTCAGGGGAAGAGACCCAGTACTTC.

This sequence joins TRBV5-4 and TRBJ2-3; the match to TRBD1 covers 9 bases. This CDR3 spans 16 amino acids. Germline loops: CDR1 SGHNT, CDR2 YYREEE (reference sequence). J lost 0 bases, V lost 4 bases, and 6 bases had no gene match. The CDR3 loop reads CASSDRTGASTDTQYF. The CDR3 region has the DNA TGTGCCAGCAGCGACAGGACAGGGGCCAGCACAGATACGCAGTATTTT.

The chain combines TRBV5-1 with TRBJ2-7, with 11 bases lining up with TRBD1. This CDR3 region has 15 residues. V lost 0 bases to trimming and J lost 6 bases; unmatched junction nucleotides: 5. From germline, CDR1 is SGHRS and CDR2 YFSETQ. CDR3 in DNA: TGCGCCAGCAGCTTGGAGGGGACAGGGGGACGCGAGCAGTACTTC. Protein: CASSLEGTGGREQYF.

The chain joins TRBV27 to TRBJ1-1; 8 nucleotides agree with TRBD1. Germline values: CDR1 MNHEY, CDR2 SMNVEV (reference sequence). This CDR3 contains 16 residues. V lost 6 bases, J lost 0 bases, and 9 bases stayed unmatched. The DNA for the CDR3 is TGTGCCAGCAGCTCGGGACAGGTAATCCTGAACACTGAAGCTTTCTTT. This encodes CASSSGQVILNTEAFF.

This chain uses TRBV6-2 or TRBV6-3 with TRBJ2-7; TRBD2 agrees at 8 bases. With 4 bases clipped from V and 4 bases from J, the junction kept 9 bases outside the gene matches. The CDR3 extends over 15 amino acids. Germline CDR1 MNHEY, CDR2 SVGEGT. The CDR3 DNA reads TGTGCCAGCAGTTGGACTAGCAGGGCACCATACGAGCAGTACTTC. Protein: CASSWTSRAPYEQYF.

The chain is built from TRBV19 and TRBJ1-5, with a weak D call TRBD1 (6 bases). CDR3 size: 16 residues. The V gene's germline CDR1 is LNHDA and CDR2 SQIVND (reference sequence). Trimming stripped 5 bases from V and 2 bases from J, with 16 bases between. In DNA form, the CDR3 reads TGTGCCAGTAGTCTTCAGGGGCCCCCCGGCAATCAGCCCCAGCATTTT. Protein sequence: CASSLQGPPGNQPQHF.